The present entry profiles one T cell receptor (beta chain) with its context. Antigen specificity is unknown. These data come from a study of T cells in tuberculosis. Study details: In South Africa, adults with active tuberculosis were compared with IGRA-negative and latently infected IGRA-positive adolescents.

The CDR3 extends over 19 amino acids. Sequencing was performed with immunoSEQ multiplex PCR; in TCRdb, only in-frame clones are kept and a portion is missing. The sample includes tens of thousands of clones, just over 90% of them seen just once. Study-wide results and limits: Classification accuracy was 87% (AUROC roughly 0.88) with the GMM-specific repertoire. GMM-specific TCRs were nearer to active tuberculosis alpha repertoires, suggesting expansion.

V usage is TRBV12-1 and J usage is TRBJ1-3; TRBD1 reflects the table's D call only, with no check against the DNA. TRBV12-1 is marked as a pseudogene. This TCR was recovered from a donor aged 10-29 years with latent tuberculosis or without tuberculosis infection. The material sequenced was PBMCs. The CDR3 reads CASSSFGWDRAREGNTIYF. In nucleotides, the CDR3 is TGTGCCAGCAGTAGCTTCGGATGGGACAGGGCAAGGGAAGGAAACACCATATATTTT.